This TCR beta chain emerged from a study of T cells in Graves' hyperthyroidism and ophthalmopathy. The TCR beta CDR3 regions underwent amplification using RNA transcripts as the source. HTBI primers were the set used in a first-round RT-PCR of the TCR CDR3. TCRdb re-analysed the multiplex PCR reads in MiXCR, keeping a single row per CDR3 protein. The sample contains about 570,000 distinct CDR3 sequences, more than 45% of which appear only once. The CDR3 spans 12 residues. Between the trimmed V and J ends, which lost 5 bases and 6 bases, there was a span of 11 bases. This clonotype was picked up many times. Its antigen remains unidentified. General study findings and limits: The blood repertoire included most of the expanded thyroid clonotypes above 0.001. The model identified upcoming ophthalmopathy a median roughly 6 months ahead of onset.

This sequence joins TRBV12-3 or TRBV12-4 and TRBJ2-7; unclear D gene. Sequencing used peripheral blood or thyroid tissue (not recorded which). The clonotype originates from an adult woman with Graves' disease, either hyperthyroidism or ophthalmopathy (not recorded which). The CDR3 region is CASSINLGEQYF. The CDR3 coding sequence is TGTGCCAGCAGTATAAACTTGGGCGAGCAGTACTTC.